This passage covers 20 T cell receptor beta chains from one sample sequenced in a study of T cell changes during pregnancy in multiple sclerosis. The assay was immunoSEQ multiplex PCR, and TCRdb's table has in-frame clones only and misses some. The sample has over 100,000 clones; 80% to 95% are singletons. Sequencing was performed on peripheral blood, taken in the third trimester of pregnancy. Receptor source: a female donor with multiple sclerosis, enrolled in a pregnancy study.

The chain combines TRBV7-9 with TRBJ2-3; the D gene is possibly TRBD2 (6 bases). The V end was cut by 2 bases, the J end by 2 bases, with 14 bases between. Germline CDR1 and CDR2: SEHNR and FQNEAQ (reference sequence). The CDR3 covers 16 residues. The CDR3 spells CASSLTARGLTDTQYF. DNA of the CDR3: TGTGCCAGCAGCTTAACAGCGCGGGGCCTCACAGATACGCAGTATTTT. Full variable domain (rest looked up from reference TRBV7-9 and TRBJ2-3): DTGVSQNPRHKITKRGQNVTFRCDPISEHNRLYWYRQTLGQGPEFLTYFQNEAQLEKSRLLSDRFSAERPKGSFSTLEIQRTEQGDSAMYLCASSLTARGLTDTQYFGPGTRLTVL.

This chain connects TRBV13 to TRBJ2-6; a possible D gene is TRBD1 (7 bases). Germline V gene lookup returns CDR1 PRHDT and CDR2 FYEKMQ (reference sequence). This CDR3 has 18 amino acids. With 5 bases removed from V and 0 bases from J, the gap between germline ends came to 17 bases. The CDR3 sequence is CASSRRGQKSSGANVLTF. The CDR3, as DNA: TGTGCCAGCAGCAGGAGGGGGCAGAAAAGCTCTGGGGCCAACGTCCTGACTTTC.

The J gene is TRBJ2-1, the V gene TRBV9, with 12 positions matching TRBD1. CDR3 length: 15 amino acids. Germline V gene data show CDR1 as SGDLS and CDR2 as YYNGEE. Trimming cost V 2 bases and J 9 bases; bases outside gene matches: 6. Here the CDR3 reads CASSVGQGARFEQFF. CDR3 DNA sequence: TGTGCCAGCAGCGTGGGACAGGGGGCGAGGTTTGAGCAGTTCTTC.

The rearrangement links TRBV9 to TRBJ2-6, with D possibly matching TRBD2 (5 bases). Trimming cost V 0 bases and J 4 bases, with 14 bases left between them. The length of the CDR3 is 17 residues. The germline V gene has CDR1 SGDLS and CDR2 YYNGEE. In DNA, the CDR3 is TGTGCCAGCAGCGTAGAACTAGTGACGGGGGGGGCCAACGTCCTGACTTTC. Amino acid sequence: CASSVELVTGGANVLTF.

This clone was counted a few times. The gene calls are TRBV29-1 and TRBJ1-1, with D maybe TRBD1 (5 bases). CDR3 length: 13 amino acids. Trimming left V 6 bases short and J 11 bases short, with 22 bases between. In germline, CDR1 is SQVTM, CDR2 ANQGSEA. The CDR3 is CSVEHPGTSVAFF. Written as DNA, the CDR3 is TGCAGCGTGGAACATCCAGGGACTTCCGTGGCTTTCTTT.

This chain uses TRBV27 with TRBJ2-7; 7 bases fit TRBD2. The CDR3 contains 15 residues. V shed 10 bases and J 0 bases; nucleotides not matched to a gene: 12. Germline V CDR1 and CDR2: MNHEY, SMNVEV (reference sequence). In DNA, the CDR3 is TGTGCCACCCAGTTTTCTAGCGGCCTCTCCTACGAGCAGTACTTC. It specifies CATQFSSGLSYEQYF.

The chain has TRBV6-1 and TRBJ2-5, with 10 nucleotides matching TRBD2. V lost 6 bases and J lost 3; bases outside the gene matches: 4. Germline CDR1 and CDR2: MNHNS and SASEGT. The CDR3 totals 14 residues. The CDR3, as DNA: TGTGCCAGCAGGAAAGGACTAGCGGAAGAGACCCAGTACTTC. The encoded protein is CASRKGLAEETQYF.

The chain combines TRBV5-1 with TRBJ1-1; maybe TRBD1 (6 bases). Trimming took off 0 bases at V and 3 bases at J, with 15 bases between the two ends. CDR1 is SGHRS, CDR2 YFSETQ, per germline. The CDR3 extends over 16 amino acids. For the CDR3, the DNA is TGCGCCAGCAGCTTGGTGGCAGGGGCAGGGGACACTGAAGCTTTCTTT. It translates to CASSLVAGAGDTEAFF.

The chain carries TRBV23-1 and TRBJ2-5; D call uncertain. TRBV23-1 is an ORF; its function is uncertain. Trimming shortened V by 4 bases and J by 3 bases, and 18 bases separated the two germline ends. The length of the CDR3 is 16 residues. The CDR3 reads CASSPIARRPKETQYF. Here the CDR3 DNA reads TGCGCCAGCAGTCCCATAGCACGGAGACCCAAAGAGACCCAGTACTTC.

The V and J genes are TRBV11-2 and TRBJ1-3; D is unresolved. Trimming removed 0 bases from V and 0 bases from J, with 6 bases in between. The CDR3 totals 15 residues. The germline gives CDR1 SGHAT, CDR2 FQNNGV. The CDR3 here is CASSLERSSGNTIYF. For the CDR3, the DNA is TGTGCCAGCAGCTTAGAAAGGAGCTCTGGAAACACCATATATTTT.

This chain joins TRBV6-1 and TRBJ2-1, with TRBD2 as a possible D gene (6 bases). Germline V gene data show CDR1 as MNHNS and CDR2 as SASEGT. V dropped 1 base and J dropped 4 bases, with 11 bases sitting between them. The CDR3 extends over 15 amino acids. This CDR3 is CASSEGGDWYNEQFF. DNA for the CDR3: TGTGCCAGCAGTGAAGGGGGGGATTGGTACAATGAGCAGTTCTTC.

The rearrangement uses TRBV5-6 and TRBJ1-5; maybe TRBD1 (5 bases). V dropped 4 bases and J dropped 9 bases, with 17 bases sitting between them. The CDR3 consists of 14 residues. The germline V gene encodes CDR1 SGHDT and CDR2 YYEEEE. CDR3 sequence reads: CASSVGGDLGPQHF. CDR3 DNA sequence: TGTGCCAGCAGCGTGGGGGGAGATTTGGGGCCCCAGCATTTT.

The CDR3 bases are TGTGCCAGCAGCTTGAGCGGGGGCAGGGGGGATACGCAGTATTTT. Encoded protein: CASSLSGGRGDTQYF. This rearrangement joins TRBV7-2 to TRBJ2-3; possibly TRBD2 for D (8 bases). Trimming removed 3 bases at V and 6 bases at J, with 16 bases between. The CDR3 contains 15 residues. Germline V lookup: CDR1 SGHTA, CDR2 FQGNSA.

This chain uses TRBV27 with TRBJ2-1, with TRBD2 identical over 12 bases. Germline CDR1 reads MNHEY; CDR2 reads SMNVEV (reference sequence). The ends lost 5 bases at V and 8 bases at J; junction bases unmatched: 4. The CDR3 extends over 14 amino acids. This CDR3 reads CASSPSGGAYEQFF. In DNA, the CDR3 is TGTGCCAGCAGTCCTAGCGGGGGGGCATATGAGCAGTTCTTC.

This clone was counted once. The chain carries TRBV19 and TRBJ1-5; TRBD1 matches at 7 bases. The length of the CDR3 is 17 residues. CDR1 and CDR2 from the germline V gene are LNHDA and SQIVND (reference sequence). J gave up 1 base and V 6 bases, and 12 bases lay outside the gene matches. CDR3 sequence (DNA): TGTGCCAGTAGCCCTCCGACAGGGACGAGGAGCAATCAGCCCCAGCATTTT. Translating gives CASSPPTGTRSNQPQHF.

V usage is TRBV30 and J usage is TRBJ2-3, with 10 bases matching TRBD1. Germline-derived CDR1 and CDR2 are GTSNPN and SVGIG (reference sequence). The J segment lost 4 bases and the V segment lost 7 bases, leaving 5 bases of the junction unmatched. The CDR3 spans 13 residues. In DNA, the CDR3 is TGTGCCTCGGACAGGGGGTGGGCAGATACGCAGTATTTT. Encoded protein: CASDRGWADTQYF.

V gene TRBV27 combines with J gene TRBJ2-5; D gene uncertain. Trimming cost V 2 bases and J 4 bases, with 20 bases left between them. The length of the CDR3 is 17 residues. The germline gives CDR1 MNHEY, CDR2 SMNVEV (reference sequence). The CDR3 DNA reads TGTGCCAGCAGTTTAACCCCTAACCTCTTTTCGGGAGAGACCCAGTACTTC. This encodes CASSLTPNLFSGETQYF.

The gene calls are TRBV30 and TRBJ1-3, with D hard to call. V lost 2 bases and J lost 0, with 20 bases in between. Germline V gene lookup returns CDR1 GTSNPN and CDR2 SVGIG (reference sequence). The CDR3 contains 18 residues. The CDR3 DNA is TGTGCCTGGAGTAAAGGACTGGGAACCTCGGACTCTGGAAACACCATATATTTT. It codes for CAWSKGLGTSDSGNTIYF.

This chain connects TRBV5-1 to TRBJ1-1; D is unresolved. The CDR3 length is 14 residues. The V gene's germline CDR1 is SGHRS and CDR2 YFSETQ. Trimming cost V 2 bases and J 5 bases, with 13 bases left between them. This CDR3 is CASSLNGERTEAFF. CDR3 nucleotides: TGCGCCAGCAGCTTAAACGGGGAAAGGACTGAAGCTTTCTTT.

The V gene is TRBV11-2, the J gene TRBJ2-1; TRBD2 aligns across 11 bases. There are 15 residues in the CDR3. Trimming cost V 4 bases and J 6 bases; bases outside gene matches: 5. Germline V gene sequence: CDR1 SGHAT, CDR2 FQNNGV. CDR3 loop: CASSSTSGSSNEQFF. In DNA form, the CDR3 reads TGTGCCAGCAGCTCTACTAGCGGGAGCAGCAATGAGCAGTTCTTC.